This T cell receptor (beta chain) was sequenced for a study of vaccination and CD4 T cells after COVID-19. The wider study: The peptides that stimulated the cells were overlapping spike peptides from SARS-CoV-2, HCoV-NL63, HCoV-OC43 and HCoV-229E.

In the case of this clonotype: The antigen remains undetermined.

CD4+ T cells that had been cultured provided DNA sequenced with the Oncomine TCR Beta short-read assay. TCRdb independently ran MiXCR on the PCR reads; one entry per CDR3 protein. Of some 1,300 distinct CDR3 sequences listed, about 12% are singletons. This CDR3 is 14 amino acids long. V was pared by 5 bases and J by 7 bases, with 6 bases of the junction left unmatched. Treatment here: approximately 9-day PBMC culture with coronavirus spike peptide pools or control peptides (ViraFEST assay). Samples of CD4+ T cells were obtained from the unexposed donor before the COVID-19 pandemic (2011-2018). The TCR comes from a human donor in good health. The genes are TRBV12-3 or TRBV12-4 and TRBJ1-4, with 8 positions matching TRBD1. Specimen: CD4+ T cells from blood, cultured in vitro. CDR3 sequence (DNA): TGTGCCAGCAGTACCCGGACAGGGAGTGAAAAACTGTTTTTT. Translation gives CASSTRTGSEKLFF.